Below, 15 T cell receptor beta chains from the same sample are listed, as sequenced in a study of blood T cell repertoires in COVID-19. Clones were sequenced by immunoSEQ multiplex PCR, and TCRdb holds only the in-frame ones, with some missing. The sample lists some 130,000 clones; 81% were seen once. Specimen: peripheral blood. The receptors stem from an older woman with active or convalescent COVID-19.

The chain couples TRBV2 to TRBJ1-4; TRBD1 is a possible D gene (6 bases). The CDR3 sequence is 15 residues long. The V gene's germline CDR1 is SNHLY and CDR2 FYNNEI. V was trimmed by 5 bases and J by 0 bases, leaving 10 bases between them. The CDR3 here is CASSPDRTTNEKLFF. CDR3 nucleotide sequence: TGTGCCAGCAGTCCAGACAGGACAACTAATGAAAAACTGTTTTTT.

In its sample, this clone was seen once. V usage is TRBV15 and J usage is TRBJ1-4; 8 bases fit TRBD1. With 1 base clipped from V and 8 bases from J, the junction kept 9 bases outside the gene matches. The CDR3 runs to 16 residues. Germline loops: CDR1 LNHNV, CDR2 YYDKDF (reference sequence). The CDR3 protein is CATSRANRGGEEKLFF. The CDR3 DNA sequence: TGTGCCACCAGCAGAGCTAACAGGGGGGGAGAGGAAAAACTGTTTTTT.

This clone has a handful of counts. In DNA, the CDR3 is TGTGCCAGCAGCCCAGCGGGAGAAGGGAATGAGCAGTTCTTC. Protein sequence: CASSPAGEGNEQFF. J is TRBJ2-1 and V is TRBV6-1; TRBD2 matches 8 bases. The CDR3 has 14 amino acids. V lost 6 bases to trimming and J lost 7 bases; unmatched junction nucleotides: 8. CDR1 MNHNS and CDR2 SASEGT come from the germline V gene.

The chain joins TRBV5-4 to TRBJ2-2; 8 positions match TRBD2. The CDR3 consists of 16 residues. Germline-derived CDR1 and CDR2 are SGHNT and YYREEE (reference sequence). J lost 0 bases, V lost 4 bases, and 5 bases had no gene match. CDR3 amino acids: CASSRGGNSNTGELFF. Here the CDR3 DNA reads TGTGCCAGCAGCCGCGGGGGGAACTCGAACACCGGGGAGCTGTTTTTT.

The chain combines TRBV2 with TRBJ2-1, with a tentative D call TRBD2 (5 bases). The V gene's germline CDR1 is SNHLY and CDR2 FYNNEI. With 10 bases removed from V and 8 bases from J, the gap between germline ends came to 18 bases. The CDR3 is 13 residues long. CDR3 in amino acids: CAIYGSFFDEQFF. CDR3 nucleotide sequence: TGTGCCATCTATGGGAGTTTCTTTGATGAGCAGTTCTTC.

The V gene is TRBV28, the J gene TRBJ1-4; D not certain. Germline-derived CDR1 and CDR2 are MDHEN and SYDVKM. The germline V and J ends were trimmed by 5 bases and 10 bases, with 17 bases remaining between them. The CDR3 is 14 residues long. The chain's CDR3 is CASSPPVSRGKLFF. In DNA, the CDR3 is TGTGCCAGCAGTCCCCCCGTCTCTAGAGGAAAACTGTTTTTT.

The sample holds one count of this clone. This rearrangement joins TRBV6-5 to TRBJ1-1; no clear D gene. The germline V gene has CDR1 MNHEY and CDR2 SVGAGI. The CDR3 is 14 amino acids. The V end lost 0 bases, the J end lost 5 bases, and 10 bases lay between the germline ends. CDR3 DNA sequence: TGTGCCAGCAGTTACTCGAGGGCAAGGACTGAAGCTTTCTTT. Protein product: CASSYSRARTEAFF.

J is TRBJ1-6 and V is TRBV6-5; D not resolved. Trimming cost V 6 bases and J 5 bases, with 14 bases left between them. Germline V gene data show CDR1 as MNHEY and CDR2 as SVGAGI. The CDR3 covers 15 residues. CDR3 in amino acids: CASSLITGDNSPLHF. DNA of the CDR3: TGTGCCAGCAGCTTAATTACGGGAGATAATTCACCCCTCCACTTT.

This clone was counted between two and nine times. V usage is TRBV4-1 and J usage is TRBJ1-5; D is perhaps TRBD1 (5 bases). Between the trimmed V and J ends, which lost 4 bases and 0 bases, there was a span of 13 bases. The CDR3 sequence is 16 residues long. Germline assignment: CDR1 MGHRA and CDR2 YSYEKL. CDR3 nucleotide sequence: TGCGCCAGCAGCCCCAGGGTAGGGGATAGCAATCAGCCCCAGCATTTT. It is translated as CASSPRVGDSNQPQHF.

The rearrangement joins TRBV19 to TRBJ1-2; D possibly corresponds to TRBD1 (5 bases). V gave up 2 bases and J gave up 6 bases, with 16 bases separating them. The CDR3 runs 15 residues. In germline, CDR1 is LNHDA, CDR2 SQIVND (reference sequence). The CDR3 loop is CASSIWQGKIDGYTF. CDR3 DNA sequence: TGTGCCAGTAGTATATGGCAGGGAAAGATTGATGGCTACACCTTC.

The J gene is TRBJ2-3, the V gene TRBV5-1; the D gene is possibly TRBD1 (5 bases). V lost 4 bases and J 1 base, leaving 10 bases between the germline ends. This CDR3 has 14 residues. From germline, CDR1 is SGHRS and CDR2 YFSETQ. The CDR3 is CASSTGGGTDTQYF. For the CDR3, the DNA is TGCGCCAGCAGCACAGGTGGTGGCACAGATACGCAGTATTTT.

This chain joins TRBV6-1 and TRBJ1-6; no definite D call. Germline loops: CDR1 MNHNS, CDR2 SASEGT. The CDR3 consists of 12 residues. V lost 0 bases, J lost 10 bases, and 4 bases lay in between. DNA of the CDR3: TGTGCCAGCAGTGAAGCGGAGTCACCCCTCCACTTT. This sequence encodes CASSEAESPLHF.

The sample holds a few counts of this clone. The chain uses TRBV2 and TRBJ1-6; D call uncertain. V lost 6 bases, J lost 0 bases, and 12 bases lay in between. CDR3 length: 16 residues. Germline V gene data show CDR1 as SNHLY and CDR2 as FYNNEI. The DNA for the CDR3 is TGTGCCAGCAGAAACAGCTTAAGCTCCTATAATTCACCCCTCCACTTT. Protein: CASRNSLSSYNSPLHF. Full variable domain (remainder filled in from reference TRBV2 and TRBJ1-6): EPEVTQTPSHQVTQMGQEVILRCVPISNHLYFYWYRQILGQKVEFLVSFYNNEISEKSEIFDDQFSVERPDGSNFTLKIRSTKLEDSAMYFCASRNSLSSYNSPLHFGNGTRLTVT.

This chain joins TRBV6-5 and TRBJ2-3; TRBD1 matches 7 bases. Germline V gives CDR1 MNHEY, CDR2 SVGAGI. Trimming at V came to 7 bases and at J to 1 base, leaving 5 bases not matched to a gene. The length of the CDR3 is 14 residues. In DNA form, the CDR3 reads TGTGCCAGCATAGACAGGGTGGGCACAGATACGCAGTATTTT. Its translation: CASIDRVGTDTQYF.

As concerns this clone: The junction does not match germline at one end; this may be a read error. The chain combines TRBV28 with TRBJ1-2; no reliable D call. Germline values: CDR1 MDHEN, CDR2 SYDVKM. The length of the CDR3 is 14 residues. CDR3 loop: CASSLLGVNYSYTF. DNA for the CDR3: TGTGCCAGCAGCCTCCTTGGCGTGAACTATAGCTACACCTTC.